These 25 T cell receptor beta chains originate from one sample sequenced in a study of chronic HIV infection and antiretroviral therapy. TCRdb analysed the 5' RACE reads with MiXCR anew, one entry per CDR3 protein. The sample lists 30,000 to 45,000 distinct CDR3 sequences; about 8.1% were seen once. Sequenced input: peripheral blood. The receptors shown here come from an adult who had HIV and had not received antiretroviral therapy, or was an uninfected healthy control (not recorded which).

This clonotype was recorded a few times. For the CDR3, the DNA is TGCAGTGCTAGATTGGGCAGCTACACAGATACGCAGTATTTT. Translating gives CSARLGSYTDTQYF. The V gene is TRBV20-1, the J gene TRBJ2-3; D is unresolved. Germline V gene sequence: CDR1 DFQATT, CDR2 SNEGSKA (reference sequence). Trimming pared 2 bases from V and 2 bases from J, leaving 11 bases between. The CDR3 totals 14 residues.

The CDR3, as DNA: TGCAGCGTTGAAGATGTAGTCGGGACAGGGGGGCACAATGAGCAGTTCTTC. Its protein is CSVEDVVGTGGHNEQFF. The chain is built from TRBV29-1 and TRBJ2-1; TRBD1 aligns across 11 bases. V trimming: 0 bases; J trimming: 5 bases; junction bases outside the gene matches: 9. Germline-derived CDR1 and CDR2 are SQVTM and ANQGSEA. The CDR3 contains 17 residues.

This clonotype was counted only a few times. The chain combines TRBV7-2 with TRBJ1-5, with D hard to call. The germline V gene encodes CDR1 SGHTA and CDR2 FQGNSA. Trimming left V 2 bases short and J 6 bases short, with 8 bases between. The length of the CDR3 is 13 residues. CDR3 coding DNA: TGTGCCAGCAGCTTATCTAGGGTTCAGCCCCAGCATTTT. It specifies CASSLSRVQPQHF.

V and J are TRBV7-2 and TRBJ1-2, with D perhaps TRBD1 (5 bases). The germline V gene has CDR1 SGHTA and CDR2 FQGNSA. Between the trimmed V and J ends, which lost 1 base and 7 bases, there was a span of 19 bases. The CDR3 is made up of 16 amino acids. Here the CDR3 reads CASSLEGELSGGGYTF. CDR3 coding DNA: TGTGCCAGCAGCTTAGAAGGGGAGTTATCTGGGGGTGGCTACACCTTC.

Only a few counts were recorded for this clonotype. The rearrangement links TRBV10-1 to TRBJ2-6, with a weak D call TRBD2 (6 bases). V was pared by 2 bases and J by 2 bases, with 28 bases between. Germline CDR1 and CDR2: WNHNN and SYGVQD (reference sequence). The CDR3 has 22 amino acids. The CDR3 loop reads CASSELLLREALFIPGANVLTF. In DNA, the CDR3 is TGCGCCAGCAGTGAGCTACTCCTGAGGGAGGCCTTATTTATACCTGGGGCCAACGTCCTGACTTTC.

In its sample, this clonotype was seen a few times. V and J are TRBV28 and TRBJ2-3, with D possibly being TRBD2 (6 bases). CDR3 length: 14 amino acids. Germline CDR1 and CDR2: MDHEN and SYDVKM. V was trimmed by 5 bases and J by 2 bases, leaving 11 bases between them. The CDR3 nucleotides read TGTGCCAGCAGTGCGGGACTCCACACAGATACGCAGTATTTT. This sequence encodes CASSAGLHTDTQYF.

The sample holds many counts of this clonotype. This CDR3 is CAISESPGQLQETQYF. The DNA for the CDR3 is TGTGCCATCAGTGAGTCGCCGGGACAGTTACAAGAGACCCAGTACTTC. The chain couples TRBV10-3 to TRBJ2-5; 7 bases are shared with TRBD1. The CDR3 loop spans 16 amino acids. The V segment lost 0 bases and the J segment 2 bases; nucleotides outside the gene matches: 6. The germline V gene encodes CDR1 ENHRY and CDR2 SYGVKD.

The sample holds many counts of this clonotype. The V gene is TRBV20-1, the J gene TRBJ2-3, with 10 bases fitting TRBD2. CDR3 length: 15 residues. The germline gives CDR1 DFQATT, CDR2 SNEGSKA (reference sequence). The junction had 3 bases not matched to a gene; V was cut back by 1 base and J by 2 bases. CDR3 bases: TGCAGTGCTAGAGGGACTAGCGGTTTCACAGATACGCAGTATTTT. It encodes CSARGTSGFTDTQYF.

The gene calls are TRBV29-1 and TRBJ1-6; 10 nucleotides line up with TRBD1. After removal of 4 bases from V and 7 bases from J, the junction contained 1 base not matched to a gene. There are 13 residues in the CDR3. The germline V gene encodes CDR1 SQVTM and CDR2 ANQGSEA. In nucleotides, the CDR3 is TGCAGCGTTGCGGGACAGGGGAATTCACCCCTCCACTTT. It translates to CSVAGQGNSPLHF.

This clonotype was recorded a few times. The chain joins TRBV5-1 to TRBJ1-1, with D possibly matching TRBD1 (5 bases). Germline values: CDR1 SGHRS, CDR2 YFSETQ. V lost 4 bases to trimming and J lost 3 bases, with 13 bases between them. The CDR3 loop spans 14 amino acids. The CDR3 loop reads CASSGGTAYTEAFF. In DNA form, the CDR3 reads TGCGCCAGCAGCGGGGGGACGGCTTACACTGAAGCTTTCTTT. The full variable domain, completed using reference TRBV5-1 and TRBJ1-1, is KAGVTQTPRYLIKTRGQQVTLSCSPISGHRSVSWYQQTPGQGLQFLFEYFSETQRNKGNFPGRFSGRQFSNSRSEMNVSTLELGDSALYLCASSGGTAYTEAFFGQGTRLTVV.

The table lists this clonotype with many counts. The rearrangement joins TRBV10-3 to TRBJ2-1; 10 bases are shared with TRBD2. V trimming: 2 bases; J trimming: 6 bases; junction bases outside the gene matches: 1. Germline assignment: CDR1 ENHRY and CDR2 SYGVKD. There are 14 residues in the CDR3. The DNA of the CDR3 is TGTGCCATCAGTGAGACTAGCGGGACCAATGAGCAGTTCTTC. This gives the protein CAISETSGTNEQFF.

This clonotype was recorded at least ten times. The chain recombines TRBV29-1 with TRBJ1-1, with a weak D call TRBD1 (5 bases). Per the germline V gene, CDR1 is SQVTM and CDR2 is ANQGSEA. CDR3 size: 12 residues. The V end was cut by 4 bases, the J end by 1 base, with 7 bases between. CDR3 residues: CSVGQGNTEAFF. CDR3 bases: TGCAGCGTTGGCCAGGGGAACACTGAAGCTTTCTTT.

The chain employs TRBV29-1 and TRBJ2-4; no definite D call. The germline V gene has CDR1 SQVTM and CDR2 ANQGSEA. The V gene lost 3 bases and the J gene lost 7 bases, with 10 bases spanning the gap. The CDR3 totals 12 residues. The CDR3 region is CSVEDGPNIQYF. CDR3 DNA sequence: TGCAGCGTTGAGGACGGACCCAACATTCAGTACTTC.

The V gene is TRBV20-1, the J gene TRBJ1-2; D is uncertain. The V gene's germline CDR1 is DFQATT and CDR2 SNEGSKA (reference sequence). This CDR3 has 12 amino acids. The V and J ends lost 5 bases and 0 bases respectively, with 7 bases between them. The CDR3 reads CSAETPNYGYTF. CDR3 sequence (DNA): TGCAGTGCTGAAACACCTAACTATGGCTACACCTTC.

This clonotype was observed a handful of times. The chain carries TRBV28 and TRBJ1-1, with 10 bases that match TRBD1. CDR3 length: 16 residues. Germline CDR1 is MDHEN and CDR2 is SYDVKM. V lost 4 bases to trimming and J lost 2 bases; unmatched junction nucleotides: 7. The CDR3 DNA reads TGTGCCAGCAGTTCCCCGGGACAGGGGATAAACACTGAAGCTTTCTTT. Amino acid sequence: CASSSPGQGINTEAFF. Full variable domain (remainder filled in from reference TRBV28 and TRBJ1-1): DVKVTQSSRYLVKRTGEKVFLECVQDMDHENMFWYRQDPGLGLRLIYFSYDVKMKEKGDIPEGYSVSREKKERFSLILESASTNQTSMYLCASSSPGQGINTEAFFGQGTRLTVV.

This clonotype was counted a few times. J is TRBJ2-7 and V is TRBV4-2, with 10 bases fitting TRBD1. In germline, CDR1 is LGHNA, CDR2 YNFKEQ. The CDR3 totals 14 residues. V lost 4 bases to trimming and J lost 6 bases; unmatched junction nucleotides: 6. CDR3 in amino acids: CASSPSGTGVEQYF. DNA of the CDR3: TGTGCCAGCAGCCCTAGTGGGACAGGGGTCGAGCAGTACTTC.

This clonotype was observed at least ten times. The chain joins TRBV2 to TRBJ2-3; D not certain. From germline, CDR1 is SNHLY and CDR2 FYNNEI. The V gene lost 4 bases and the J gene lost 6 bases, with 11 bases spanning the gap. The CDR3 consists of 13 residues. The CDR3 loop reads CASSALSSDTQYF. The DNA of the CDR3 is TGTGCCAGCAGTGCTCTCTCCTCCGATACGCAGTATTTT.

There are a few counts of this clonotype. The J gene is TRBJ1-2, the V gene TRBV20-1; a possible D gene is TRBD1 (5 bases). Trimming removed 6 bases at V and 8 bases at J, with 16 bases between. CDR3 length equals 12 residues. Germline CDR1 reads DFQATT; CDR2 reads SNEGSKA (reference sequence). The DNA of the CDR3 is TGCAGTGCCAGGTCGGGGGAGGGCGGCTACACCTTC. The encoded protein is CSARSGEGGYTF.

Many counts were recorded for this clonotype. This chain connects TRBV29-1 to TRBJ1-1, with D hard to call. Per the germline V gene, CDR1 is SQVTM and CDR2 is ANQGSEA. The V gene lost 0 bases and the J gene lost 6 bases, with 8 bases spanning the gap. The CDR3 length is 12 residues. The CDR3 protein is CSVEDGFAEAFF. The CDR3 bases are TGCAGCGTTGAAGATGGGTTCGCTGAAGCTTTCTTT.

This clonotype was seen at least ten times. The CDR3 here is CASSLGTENIQYF. CDR3 nucleotide sequence: TGTGCCAGCAGTTTGGGGACAGAAAACATTCAGTACTTC. V and J are TRBV28 and TRBJ2-4; 7 positions agree with TRBD1. The CDR3 has 13 amino acids. J lost 5 bases, V lost 3 bases, and 1 base had no gene match. The germline V gene encodes CDR1 MDHEN and CDR2 SYDVKM. The variable domain in full, completed from reference TRBV28 and TRBJ2-4, reads DVKVTQSSRYLVKRTGEKVFLECVQDMDHENMFWYRQDPGLGLRLIYFSYDVKMKEKGDIPEGYSVSREKKERFSLILESASTNQTSMYLCASSLGTENIQYFGAGTRLSVL.

The rearrangement links TRBV28 to TRBJ1-4; D uncertain. Germline V gene lookup returns CDR1 MDHEN and CDR2 SYDVKM. The CDR3 length is 14 residues. V was shortened by 6 bases and J by 7 bases, with 15 bases between the two germline ends. The CDR3 spells CASRREEAIEKLFF. The CDR3 region has the DNA TGTGCCAGCAGGAGGGAGGAGGCTATTGAAAAACTGTTTTTT.

This clonotype was seen many times. This chain uses TRBV2 with TRBJ2-1, with unresolved D. Germline V gene lookup returns CDR1 SNHLY and CDR2 FYNNEI. This CDR3 has 13 amino acids. V dropped 7 bases and J dropped 1 base, with 8 bases sitting between them. CDR3 amino acids: CASKATSYNEQFF. Written as DNA, the CDR3 is TGTGCCAGCAAAGCTACGTCCTACAATGAGCAGTTCTTC. Full variable domain (outside the CDR3, taken from reference TRBV2 and TRBJ2-1): EPEVTQTPSHQVTQMGQEVILRCVPISNHLYFYWYRQILGQKVEFLVSFYNNEISEKSEIFDDQFSVERPDGSNFTLKIRSTKLEDSAMYFCASKATSYNEQFFGPGTRLTVL.

This rearrangement joins TRBV29-1 to TRBJ2-7, with D possibly TRBD2 on 5 matching bases. The CDR3 has 14 amino acids. Germline V gene data show CDR1 as SQVTM and CDR2 as ANQGSEA. The V and J ends lost 4 bases and 6 bases respectively, with 19 bases between them. The CDR3 nucleotides read TGCAGCGTTGTATTCCCACGAGGGTCGGTCGAGCAGTACTTC. Protein product: CSVVFPRGSVEQYF.

This chain uses TRBV27 with TRBJ2-1; 10 bases line up with TRBD2. Looked up from germline, CDR1 is MNHEY and CDR2 is SMNVEV (reference sequence). The CDR3 contains 15 residues. The V and J ends lost 6 bases and 4 bases, in that order; junction bases with no gene match: 6. CDR3 region: CASRRLAGFYNEQFF. The DNA for the CDR3 is TGTGCCAGCAGGAGACTAGCGGGCTTTTACAATGAGCAGTTCTTC.

For this clonotype: An end of the junction differs from the germline gene, which may be a read error. The J gene is TRBJ1-4, the V gene TRBV29-1, with a tentative D call TRBD1 (5 bases). Germline CDR1 reads SQVTM; CDR2 reads ANQGSEA. The CDR3 length is 11 residues. The CDR3 nucleotides are TGCAGCGTTGATTCGGGAGGACAAACCGTATTT. It translates to CSVDSGGQTVF.